These 10 T cell receptor beta chains originate from one sample sequenced in a study of T cells of healthy individuals. A single record per CDR3 protein comes from TCRdb applying MiXCR to the 5' RACE reads. The sample includes 90,000 to 100,000 distinct CDR3 sequences, 17% of them seen just once. The receptor source for this set is a human donor in good health.

CDR3 in DNA: TGCAGTGCTAGAGATGCAGGGGGCCGGGAGCTGTTTTTT. Translating it yields CSARDAGGRELFF. The chain recombines TRBV20-1 with TRBJ2-2; 8 nucleotides line up with TRBD1. The V segment lost 0 bases and the J segment 9 bases; nucleotides outside the gene matches: 3. The V gene's germline CDR1 is DFQATT and CDR2 SNEGSKA (reference sequence). The CDR3 is 13 residues long.

This clonotype was seen many times. V is TRBV20-1 and J is TRBJ1-2; 7 bases fit TRBD1. This CDR3 comprises 11 residues. Germline values: CDR1 DFQATT, CDR2 SNEGSKA (reference sequence). CDR3 in amino acids: CGSISTGLVTF. The DNA of the CDR3 is TGCGGATCCATCTCGACAGGGTTGGTCACCTTC.

This clonotype was recorded at least ten times. The V gene is TRBV5-6, the J gene TRBJ2-5; D may be TRBD2 (5 bases). In germline, CDR1 is SGHDT, CDR2 YYEEEE. The CDR3 totals 15 residues. Trimming cost V 0 bases and J 2 bases, with 11 bases left between them. The DNA for the CDR3 is TGTGCCAGCAGCTTGGGACTAAGGGAACAAGAGACCCAGTACTTC. Residues: CASSLGLREQETQYF. Looking up the rest from reference TRBV5-6 and TRBJ2-5 gives the full variable domain: DAGVTQSPTHLIKTRGQQVTLRCSPKSGHDTVSWYQQALGQGPQFIFQYYEEEERQRGNFPDRFSGHQFPNYSSELNVNALLLGDSALYLCASSLGLREQETQYFGPGTRLLVL.

This clonotype came up a few times. This rearrangement joins TRBV4-3 to TRBJ2-6; D is ambiguous. The V and J ends lost 0 bases and 4 bases respectively, with 16 bases between them. The CDR3 has 18 residues. CDR1 is LGHNA, CDR2 YSLEER, per germline. CDR3 in DNA: TGCGCCAGCAGCCAAGAGTTCGCGCAGTCCTCCGGGGCCAACGTCCTGACTTTC. The encoded protein is CASSQEFAQSSGANVLTF.

Concerning this clonotype: A much larger clone lies one base from this, so it may be a read error. The chain recombines TRBV12-3 or TRBV12-4 with TRBJ2-7; possible D gene TRBD2, 5 bases. V lost 8 bases and J 0 bases, leaving 5 bases between the germline ends. This CDR3 contains 11 residues. CDR3 in amino acids: CASGSSYEQYF. In DNA, the CDR3 is TGTGCCAGCGGGAGCTCCTACGAGCAGTACTTC.

In its sample, this clonotype was seen many times. The J gene is TRBJ2-4, the V gene TRBV7-2; 7 bases align to TRBD2. This CDR3 contains 16 residues. The V segment lost 1 base and the J segment 0 bases; nucleotides outside the gene matches: 3. The germline V gene has CDR1 SGHTA and CDR2 FQGNSA. This CDR3 is CASSLEGRVAKNIQYF. CDR3 sequence (DNA): TGTGCCAGCAGCTTAGAGGGGAGGGTAGCCAAAAACATTCAGTACTTC.

This clonotype has at least ten counts. The CDR3 sequence: CASSYSLAGGLEQFF. The DNA of the CDR3 is TGTGCCAGCAGTTACTCACTAGCGGGGGGATTGGAGCAGTTCTTC. The J gene is TRBJ2-1, the V gene TRBV6-5; TRBD2 matches at 12 bases. The length of the CDR3 is 15 residues. Germline lookup yields CDR1 MNHEY and CDR2 SVGAGI. With V trimmed by 0 bases and J by 10 bases, 4 bases remained unmatched.

This clonotype was detected ten times or more. The V and J genes are TRBV7-7 and TRBJ2-2, with D possibly being TRBD2 (6 bases). Germline CDR1 and CDR2: SSHAT and FNYEAQ (reference sequence). The CDR3 length is 14 residues. V lost 1 base and J 3 bases, leaving 6 bases between the germline ends. CDR3 in amino acids: CASSLERDTGELFF. The CDR3 nucleotides read TGTGCCAGCAGCTTAGAGCGGGACACCGGGGAGCTGTTTTTT.

The chain joins TRBV4-1 to TRBJ1-1; D is undetermined. V was pared by 1 base and J by 8 bases, with 14 bases between. The CDR3 spans 14 residues. Germline V gives CDR1 MGHRA, CDR2 YSYEKL. DNA for the CDR3: TGCGCCAGCAGCCAAGTCGGGGTTATTAACGAAGCTTTCTTT. Protein sequence: CASSQVGVINEAFF.

This clonotype occurred a few times. The chain joins TRBV6-5 to TRBJ2-5, with 7 bases aligning to TRBD2. J was trimmed by 5 bases and V by 1 base; bases with no gene match: 1. From germline, CDR1 is MNHEY and CDR2 SVGAGI. The CDR3 runs 13 residues. The CDR3 DNA reads as TGTGCCAGCAGTTACTTGGGAGGGGAGACCCAGTACTTC. Its translation is CASSYLGGETQYF.